This TCR beta chain was identified during a study of cytomegalovirus exposure and HLA in healthy donors. As concerns this clone: Within the sample, other DNA sequences also encode this same CDR3.

V lost 0 bases and J lost 4, with 9 bases in between. This CDR3 contains 14 residues. Germline V gene sequence: CDR1 KGHSH, CDR2 LQKENI. Vbeta (60) and Jbeta (13) primers were used in the PCR. Profiling relied on immunoSEQ multiplex PCR, and the TCRdb table lists in-frame clones only, not all of them. This sample has over 200,000 clones, with 70% to 80% found just once. The source is a woman aged 60-75 years in good health and CMV-seropositive. The specimen sequenced was PBMCs. This chain connects TRBV18 to TRBJ2-5; possibly TRBD2 for D (5 bases). CDR3 protein: CASSPPGVRETQYF. Here the CDR3 DNA reads TGTGCCAGCTCACCACCCGGGGTGCGAGAGACCCAGTACTTC.